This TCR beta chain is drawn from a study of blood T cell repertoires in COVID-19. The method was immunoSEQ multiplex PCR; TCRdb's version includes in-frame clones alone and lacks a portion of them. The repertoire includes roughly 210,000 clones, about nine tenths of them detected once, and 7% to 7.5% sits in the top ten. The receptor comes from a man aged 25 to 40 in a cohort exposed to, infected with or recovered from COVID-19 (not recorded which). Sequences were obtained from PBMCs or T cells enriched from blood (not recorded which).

CDR3 amino acids: CASSPLRLGETQYF. The CDR3 DNA reads TGTGCCAGCAGCCCACTAAGATTGGGAGAGACCCAGTACTTC. The rearrangement uses TRBV7-8 and TRBJ2-5; the D is unclear. CDR3 size: 14 residues. In germline, CDR1 is SGHVS, CDR2 FQNEAQ. Trimming took off 5 bases at V and 4 bases at J, with 14 bases between the two ends.